The 26 T cell receptor beta chains reported below all come from one sample, sequenced in a study of tumor and adjacent non-tumor tissue in lung cancer. A modified ARM-PCR protocol with three rounds of nested PCR amplified TCRbeta. TCRdb ran MiXCR on the multiplex PCR reads and lists one entry per CDR3 protein. This table has 65,000 to 90,000 distinct CDR3 sequences, 75% to 90% appearing once. The template was RNA from unsorted bulk tissue. The specimen sequenced was lung tumor tissue. These receptors all stem from a woman between 50 and 59 years old with non-small cell lung cancer.

Comment on this clonotype: A read error may produce the germline difference seen at one junction end. The rearrangement links TRBV20-1 to TRBJ2-5, with 7 bases lining up with TRBD2. The CDR3 has 14 residues. The germline V gene has CDR1 DFQATT and CDR2 SNEGSKA (reference sequence). This CDR3 reads CSARAGTNSETQYF. DNA of the CDR3: TGTAGTGCTAGAGCAGGGACTAACTCCGAGACCCAGTACTTC.

In the case of this clonotype: A read error may be the cause here, since a much bigger clone is one base away. The rearrangement links TRBV6-2 or TRBV6-3 to TRBJ2-1, with a tentative D call TRBD2 (6 bases). The CDR3 spans 16 residues. Germline assignment: CDR1 MNHEY and CDR2 SVGEGT. V was shortened by 6 bases and J by 12 bases, with 27 bases between the two germline ends. DNA of the CDR3: TGTGCCAGCAGCCGTGCGGGGCCGAGCTCCTACAGTGTGCAGTTCTTC. Amino acids: CASSRAGPSSYSVQFF.

Concerning this clonotype: Compared with germline, one end of the junction differs, possibly owing to a read error. The rearrangement links TRBV20-1 to TRBJ2-1; 9 bases are shared with TRBD1. CDR1 and CDR2 from the germline V gene are DFQATT and SNEGSKA (reference sequence). CDR3 length equals 12 residues. In DNA, the CDR3 is TGCAATGCATCGGACAGGGGCAATAAGCAGCTCTTC. It translates to CNASDRGNKQLF.

This clonotype was counted once. The conserved phenylalanine or tryptophan normally closing the CDR3 is absent here, so this likely arose from a read error. The CDR3 coding sequence is TGCAGTCCTCCTACATACCGCTTGAGCAATGAGCAGTTCTCC. The encoded protein is CSPPTYRLSNEQFS. The rearrangement links TRBV29-1 to TRBJ2-1; D gene ambiguous. Per germline, CDR1 SQVTM and CDR2 ANQGSEA. This CDR3 region has 14 residues.

The chain couples TRBV29-1 to TRBJ2-1, with D perhaps given as TRBD1 or TRBD2 (5 bases each). Germline-derived CDR1 and CDR2 are SQVTM and ANQGSEA. This CDR3 contains 11 residues. The V end lost 7 bases, the J end lost 10 bases, and 14 bases lay between the germline ends. The CDR3 DNA follows: TGCAGCGCTAACGAGTGGGGGGAGCAGTTCTTC. Translated, it gives CSANEWGEQFF.

About this clonotype itself: A read error may produce the germline difference seen at one junction end. This chain connects TRBV6-5 to TRBJ1-2; D is unresolved. This CDR3 region has 13 residues. Germline loops: CDR1 MNHEY, CDR2 SVGAGI. CDR3 protein: CASRNPVGLGYAF. In nucleotides, the CDR3 is TGTGCCAGCAGAAATCCGGTTGGATTAGGCTACGCCTTC.

With regard to this clonotype: A junction end diverges from the germline sequence, so it may reflect a read error. This chain links TRBV11-2 with TRBJ2-1, with D unresolved. This CDR3 contains 12 residues. Germline V gene data show CDR1 as SGHAT and CDR2 as FQNNGV. The CDR3 protein is CASSPSEYEQFF. CDR3 nucleotides: TGTGCTAGCAGTCCCTCCGAATATGAGCAGTTCTTC.

Notes on this clonotype: This may arise from a read error, as a much more abundant clone is one base away. The V and J genes are TRBV5-1 and TRBJ2-6; TRBD1 is a possible D gene (7 bases). Germline V gene lookup returns CDR1 SGHRS and CDR2 YFSETQ. V shed 2 bases and J shed 6 bases, with 15 bases lying between them. The CDR3 consists of 16 residues. This chain's CDR3 is CASSLGGGFEANVLTF. The CDR3 bases are TGCGCCAGCAGCTTAGGAGGGGGCTTTGAGGCCAACGTCCTGACTTTC.

In regard to this clonotype: The junction does not match germline at one end; this may be a read error. The chain has TRBV20-1 and TRBJ2-7, with D maybe TRBD1 (5 bases). The CDR3 loop spans 16 amino acids. The germline V gene encodes CDR1 DFQATT and CDR2 SNEGSKA (reference sequence). The CDR3 here is CGARGQRADSSYEQYF. CDR3 in DNA: TGCGGTGCTAGAGGCCAAAGGGCTGACAGCTCCTACGAGCAATACTTC.

Points on this clonotype: The final CDR3 position lacks the conserved phenylalanine or tryptophan, pointing to a likely read error. The rearrangement uses TRBV5-4 and TRBJ2-2; D may be TRBD1 or TRBD2 (6 bases each). Germline lookup yields CDR1 SGHNT and CDR2 YYREEE (reference sequence). Trimming left V 4 bases short and J 0 bases short, with 13 bases between. The CDR3 runs to 16 residues. The CDR3 nucleotides are TGTGCCAGCAGCCGCTCCGGGGGCACGAACACCGGGGAGCTGTTTATT. It specifies CASSRSGGTNTGELFI.

The chain combines TRBV11-3 with TRBJ2-1; D perhaps matches TRBD2 (6 bases). V was pared by 6 bases and J by 1 base, with 16 bases between. The CDR3 extends over 16 amino acids. Germline V gene sequence: CDR1 SGHNT, CDR2 YENEEA. The CDR3 coding sequence is TGTGCCAGCAGTTCCCGGAGTGGGACTTCCTACAATGAGCAGTTCTTC. This gives the protein CASSSRSGTSYNEQFF.

J is TRBJ2-1 and V is TRBV30, with 7 bases identical to TRBD1. With V trimmed by 4 bases and J by 4 bases, 10 bases remained unmatched. Looked up from germline, CDR1 is GTSNPN and CDR2 is SVGIG (reference sequence). CDR3 size: 15 residues. The CDR3 here is CAWIRVRGKYNEQFF. In DNA form, the CDR3 reads TGTGCCTGGATACGTGTCAGGGGGAAGTACAATGAGCAGTTCTTC.

Points on this clonotype: A much larger clone is a single base away; this may be a read error. CDR3 nucleotide sequence: TGTGTCAGCAGCTTAGTGTCCGCAATCCAAGAGACCCAGTACTTC. Translating it yields CVSSLVSAIQETQYF. The gene calls are TRBV7-9 and TRBJ2-5; D is unresolved. The CDR3 consists of 15 residues. In germline, CDR1 is SEHNR, CDR2 FQNEAQ (reference sequence).

About this clonotype itself: The junction and the germline gene differ at one end; a read error may be behind it. The V call is TRBV20-1, the J call TRBJ2-7; either TRBD1 or TRBD2 may supply D (6 bases each). Germline assignment: CDR1 DFQATT and CDR2 SNEGSKA (reference sequence). The CDR3 extends over 11 amino acids. CDR3 coding DNA: TGCAGTGTGGTGGGGGGCTACAAGCAGTACTTC. Protein sequence: CSVVGGYKQYF.

Concerning this clonotype: The missing conserved phenylalanine or tryptophan at the end of this CDR3 makes a read error likely. The chain recombines TRBV29-1 with TRBJ2-1; D may be TRBD1 or TRBD2 (5 bases each). This CDR3 region has 11 residues. Germline CDR1 SQVTM, CDR2 ANQGSEA. The CDR3 here is CRVDTRDLQFY. In nucleotides, the CDR3 is TGCAGAGTTGACACCCGGGACCTCCAGTTCTAC.

About this clonotype itself: One junction end disagrees with the germline gene, perhaps due to a read error. V gene TRBV6-1 combines with J gene TRBJ1-5; 7 nucleotides agree with TRBD1. The CDR3 length is 13 residues. In germline, CDR1 is MNHNS, CDR2 SASEGT. CDR3 region: CASRPTGSQRQHF. The DNA for the CDR3 is TGTGCCAGCAGGCCGACAGGGAGTCAGCGCCAGCATTTT.

On this clonotype itself: The junction differs from germline at one of its ends, possibly a read error. The chain is built from TRBV4-1 and TRBJ1-5; 8 bases align to TRBD1. The CDR3 covers 17 residues. The germline gives CDR1 MGHRA, CDR2 YSYEKL. The CDR3 DNA reads as TGCGCCAGCGGCCAGGTGGGGACAGGCCCCGGCGGTCAGCCCCAGCATTTT. It translates to CASGQVGTGPGGQPQHF.

The chain is built from TRBV5-4 and TRBJ1-1; TRBD1 matches 7 bases. Germline trimming cut 10 bases from V and 3 bases from J; bases unmatched to any gene: 6. The CDR3 extends over 12 amino acids. The germline gives CDR1 SGHNT, CDR2 YYREEE (reference sequence). The chain's CDR3 is CALRTGDTEAFF. The CDR3 DNA follows: TGTGCCTTAAGAACAGGGGACACTGAAGCTTTCTTT.

As to this clonotype: The CDR3 ends on some other residue instead of the conserved phenylalanine or tryptophan, so this is likely a read error. This chain links TRBV12-3 or TRBV12-4 with TRBJ2-3; no definite D call. The CDR3 covers 15 residues. CDR3: CVSSLETLSTDTQYS. The CDR3 bases are TGTGTCAGCAGTTTAGAGACACTAAGCACTGATACGCAGTATTCT.

Turning to this clonotype: One end of the junction does not line up with germline, which may come from a read error. This chain uses TRBV20-1 with TRBJ2-3; tentative D call: TRBD2 (5 bases). The CDR3 consists of 15 residues. Germline V CDR1 and CDR2: DFQATT, SNEGSKA (reference sequence). Written as DNA, the CDR3 is TGTAGTGATAGAGATCTTTCAGGAGGCGCAGATACGCAGTATTTT. Translating gives CSDRDLSGGADTQYF.

This clonotype was seen ten or more times. The V and J genes are TRBV7-9 and TRBJ2-5; D remains ambiguous. Germline values: CDR1 SEHNR, CDR2 FQNEAQ (reference sequence). CDR3 length: 13 residues. V was trimmed by 2 bases and J by 7 bases, leaving 11 bases between them. CDR3 nucleotides: TGTGCCAGCAGCTTAAGAAGCGACGGGACCCAGTACTTC. This sequence encodes CASSLRSDGTQYF.

Note on this clonotype: Its ends do not fully match the called genes, so a read error is possible. V is TRBV13 and J is TRBJ1-1, with D perhaps TRBD1 (5 bases). The CDR3 spans 16 residues. Germline CDR1 reads PRHDT; CDR2 reads FYEKMQ (reference sequence). CDR3 residues: CASGLGWTKGNTEAFF. CDR3 nucleotide sequence: TGTGCCAGCGGCTTAGGATGGACAAAGGGAAACACCGAAGCTTTCTTT.

The rearrangement uses TRBV5-1 and TRBJ2-5; possible D gene TRBD2, 6 bases. Germline loops: CDR1 SGHRS, CDR2 YFSETQ. The CDR3 is 15 residues long. Between the trimmed V and J ends, which lost 6 bases and 0 bases, there was a span of 15 bases. CDR3 in DNA: TGCGCCAGCATCTCCCCCCAGCGGGACCAAGAGACCCAGTACTTC. Residues: CASISPQRDQETQYF.

Turning to this clonotype: The CDR3 carries no conserved terminal phenylalanine or tryptophan, so it likely arises from a read error. The gene calls are TRBV11-2 and TRBJ1-2; no clear D gene. The V gene's germline CDR1 is SGHAT and CDR2 FQNNGV. CDR3 length equals 14 residues. Here the CDR3 DNA reads TGTACCAGCAGCTTAACATGTACTAACTATGGCTACACCTTA. It codes for CTSSLTCTNYGYTL.

The CDR3 protein is CSARATGGATQYF. In nucleotides, the CDR3 is TGCAGTGCTAGGGCAACGGGGGGAGCGACCCAGTACTTC. The chain carries TRBV20-1 and TRBJ2-5; 7 nucleotides align to TRBD2. Germline trimming cut 3 bases from V and 7 bases from J; bases unmatched to any gene: 8. This CDR3 has 13 amino acids. Per the germline V gene, CDR1 is DFQATT and CDR2 is SNEGSKA (reference sequence).

On this clonotype itself: Sequence at one end of the junction differs from germline and may be a read error. The rearrangement links TRBV4-2 to TRBJ2-1; the D is unclear. CDR3 length: 13 amino acids. Germline CDR1 reads LGHNA; CDR2 reads YNFKEQ. The CDR3 DNA reads TGTGCCAGCAGTCAAGACACAATCAGTGAGCAGCTCTTC. This codes for CASSQDTISEQLF.